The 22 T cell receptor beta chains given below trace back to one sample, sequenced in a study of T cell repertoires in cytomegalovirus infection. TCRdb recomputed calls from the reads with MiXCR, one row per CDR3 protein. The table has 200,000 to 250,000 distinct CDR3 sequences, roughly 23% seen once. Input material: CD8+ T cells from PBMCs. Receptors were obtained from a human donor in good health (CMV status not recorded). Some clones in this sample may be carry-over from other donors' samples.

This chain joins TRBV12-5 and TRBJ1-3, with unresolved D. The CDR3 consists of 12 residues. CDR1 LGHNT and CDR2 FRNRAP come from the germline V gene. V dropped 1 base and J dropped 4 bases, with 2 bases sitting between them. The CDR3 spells CASGLEGNTIYF. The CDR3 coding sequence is TGTGCTAGTGGTTTGGAGGGAAACACCATATATTTT.

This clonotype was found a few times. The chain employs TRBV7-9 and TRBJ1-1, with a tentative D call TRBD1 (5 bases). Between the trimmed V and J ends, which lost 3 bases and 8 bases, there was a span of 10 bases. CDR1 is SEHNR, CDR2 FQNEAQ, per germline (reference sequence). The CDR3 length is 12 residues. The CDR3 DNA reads TGTGCCAGCAGCTTGGGGCAGGGAGAAGCTTTCTTT. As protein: CASSLGQGEAFF.

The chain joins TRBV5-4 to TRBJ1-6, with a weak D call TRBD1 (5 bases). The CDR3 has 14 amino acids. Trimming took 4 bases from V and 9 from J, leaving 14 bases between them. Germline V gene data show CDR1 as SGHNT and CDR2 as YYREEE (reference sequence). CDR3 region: CASSAPGGSSPLHF. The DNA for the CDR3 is TGTGCCAGCAGCGCCCCCGGGGGAAGTTCACCCCTCCACTTT.

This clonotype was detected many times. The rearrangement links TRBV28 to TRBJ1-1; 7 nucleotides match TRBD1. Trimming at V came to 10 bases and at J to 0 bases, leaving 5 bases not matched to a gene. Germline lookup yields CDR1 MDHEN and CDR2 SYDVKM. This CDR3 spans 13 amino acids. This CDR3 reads CAIRDSMNTEAFF. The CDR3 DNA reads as TGTGCCATCCGGGACAGCATGAACACTGAAGCTTTCTTT.

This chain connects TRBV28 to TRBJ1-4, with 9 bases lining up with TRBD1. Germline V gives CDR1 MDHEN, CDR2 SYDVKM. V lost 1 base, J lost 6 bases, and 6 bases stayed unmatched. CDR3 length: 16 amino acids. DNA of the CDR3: TGTGCCAGCAGTTTATTGGTGACAGGGGGTGATGAAAAACTGTTTTTT. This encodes CASSLLVTGGDEKLFF. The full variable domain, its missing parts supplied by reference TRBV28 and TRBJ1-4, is DVKVTQSSRYLVKRTGEKVFLECVQDMDHENMFWYRQDPGLGLRLIYFSYDVKMKEKGDIPEGYSVSREKKERFSLILESASTNQTSMYLCASSLLVTGGDEKLFFGSGTQLSVL.

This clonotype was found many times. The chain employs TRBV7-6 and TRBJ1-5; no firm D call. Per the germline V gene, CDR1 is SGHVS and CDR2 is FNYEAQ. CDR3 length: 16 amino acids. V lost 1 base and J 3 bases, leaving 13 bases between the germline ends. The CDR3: CASSLGGNSPNQPQHF. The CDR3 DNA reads TGTGCCAGCAGCTTAGGTGGAAACAGCCCCAATCAGCCCCAGCATTTT.

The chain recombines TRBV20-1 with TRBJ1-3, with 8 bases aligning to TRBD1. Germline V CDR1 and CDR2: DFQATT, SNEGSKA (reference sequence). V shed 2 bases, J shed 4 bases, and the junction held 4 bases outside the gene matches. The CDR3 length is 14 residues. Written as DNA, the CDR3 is TGCAGTGCTAGACCGACAGGGGCCGGAAACACCATATATTTT. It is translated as CSARPTGAGNTIYF.

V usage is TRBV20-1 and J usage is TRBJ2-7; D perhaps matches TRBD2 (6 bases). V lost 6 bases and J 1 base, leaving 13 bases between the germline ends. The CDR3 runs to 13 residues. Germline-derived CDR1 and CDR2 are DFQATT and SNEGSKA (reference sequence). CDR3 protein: CSAPGDSSYEQYF. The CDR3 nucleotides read TGCAGTGCCCCTGGGGACTCTTCCTACGAGCAGTACTTC.

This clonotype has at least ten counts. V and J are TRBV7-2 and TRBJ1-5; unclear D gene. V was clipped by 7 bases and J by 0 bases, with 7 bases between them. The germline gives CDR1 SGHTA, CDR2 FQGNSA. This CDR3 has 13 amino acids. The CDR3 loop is CASKRDSNQPQHF. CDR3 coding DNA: TGTGCCAGCAAAAGAGATAGCAATCAGCCCCAGCATTTT.

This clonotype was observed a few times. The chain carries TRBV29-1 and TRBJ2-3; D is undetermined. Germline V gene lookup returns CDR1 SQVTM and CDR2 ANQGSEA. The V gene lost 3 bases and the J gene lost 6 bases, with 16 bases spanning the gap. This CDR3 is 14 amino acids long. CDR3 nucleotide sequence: TGCAGCGTTGATATTAGCCCGGGCCCGGATACGCAGTATTTT. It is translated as CSVDISPGPDTQYF.

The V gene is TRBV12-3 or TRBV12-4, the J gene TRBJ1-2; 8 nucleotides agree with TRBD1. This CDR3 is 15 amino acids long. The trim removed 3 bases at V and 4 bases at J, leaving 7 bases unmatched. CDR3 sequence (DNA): TGTGCCAGCAGTTTCGGACAGGGCCTTGCCTATGGCTACACCTTC. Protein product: CASSFGQGLAYGYTF.

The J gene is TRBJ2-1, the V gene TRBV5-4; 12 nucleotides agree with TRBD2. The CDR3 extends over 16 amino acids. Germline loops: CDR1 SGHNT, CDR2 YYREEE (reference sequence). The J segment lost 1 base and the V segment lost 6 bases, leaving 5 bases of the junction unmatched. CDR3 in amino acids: CASKPTSGGSYNEQFF. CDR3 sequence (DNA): TGTGCCAGCAAACCGACTAGCGGGGGATCCTACAATGAGCAGTTCTTC. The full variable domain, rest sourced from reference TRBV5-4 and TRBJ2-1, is ETGVTQSPTHLIKTRGQQVTLRCSSQSGHNTVSWYQQALGQGPQFIFQYYREEENGRGNFPPRFSGLQFPNYSSELNVNALELDDSALYLCASKPTSGGSYNEQFFGPGTRLTVL.

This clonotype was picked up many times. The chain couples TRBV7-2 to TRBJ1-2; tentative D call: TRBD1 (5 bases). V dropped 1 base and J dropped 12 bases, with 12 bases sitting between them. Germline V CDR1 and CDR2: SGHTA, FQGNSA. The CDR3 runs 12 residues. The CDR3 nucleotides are TGTGCCAGCAGCTTAGGTGACAGCTCTCACACCTTC. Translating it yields CASSLGDSSHTF. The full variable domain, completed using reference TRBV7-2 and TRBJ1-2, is GAGVSQSPSNKVTEKGKDVELRCDPISGHTALYWYRQSLGQGLEFLIYFQGNSAPDKSGLPSDRFSAERTGGSVSTLTIQRTQQEDSAVYLCASSLGDSSHTFGSGTRLTVV.

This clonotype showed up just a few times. CDR3 bases: TGTGCCAGCAGGACGCCCGGGACAGGGGATACAGATACGCAGTATTTT. Residues: CASRTPGTGDTDTQYF. This chain joins TRBV28 and TRBJ2-3; 10 positions agree with TRBD1. V lost 6 bases, J lost 3 bases, and 9 bases stayed unmatched. Germline CDR1 is MDHEN and CDR2 is SYDVKM. This CDR3 has 16 residues.

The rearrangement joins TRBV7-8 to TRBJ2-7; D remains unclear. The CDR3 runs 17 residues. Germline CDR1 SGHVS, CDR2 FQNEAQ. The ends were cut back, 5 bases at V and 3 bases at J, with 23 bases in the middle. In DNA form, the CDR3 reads TGTGCCAGCAGCGCCGGAGCAATGGGAAGTTTCTACTACGAGCAGTACTTC. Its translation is CASSAGAMGSFYYEQYF.

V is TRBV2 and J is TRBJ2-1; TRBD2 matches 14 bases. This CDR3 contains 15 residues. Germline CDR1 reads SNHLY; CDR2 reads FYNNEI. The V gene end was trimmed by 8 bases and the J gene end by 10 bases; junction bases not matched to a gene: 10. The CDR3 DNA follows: TGTGCCAGCCCCAGACTAGCGGGGGGGCCAGAGGAGCAGTTCTTC. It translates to CASPRLAGGPEEQFF.

This chain's CDR3 is CASSSRGDTLTQYF. The CDR3 DNA reads TGTGCCAGCAGTTCGCGGGGGGACACTCTGACCCAGTACTTC. This chain uses TRBV2 with TRBJ2-5, with TRBD2 identical over 8 bases. Trimming took 5 bases from V and 7 from J; bases not matched to a gene: 9. CDR3 size: 14 residues. Germline-derived CDR1 and CDR2 are SNHLY and FYNNEI.

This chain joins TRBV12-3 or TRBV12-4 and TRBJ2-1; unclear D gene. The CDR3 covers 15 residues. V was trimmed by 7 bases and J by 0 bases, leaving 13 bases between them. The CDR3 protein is CASNKDRFSYNEQFF. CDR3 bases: TGTGCCAGCAACAAAGACCGGTTCTCCTACAATGAGCAGTTCTTC.

The CDR3 bases are TGTGCCAGCAGCACACTAGCGGGGGCCACAGATACGCAGTATTTT. Its protein product is CASSTLAGATDTQYF. The chain is built from TRBV11-2 and TRBJ2-3; the match to TRBD2 covers 11 bases. This CDR3 region has 15 residues. CDR1 is SGHAT and CDR2 is FQNNGV in the germline V gene. Trimming removed 5 bases from V and 2 bases from J; junction bases left unmatched: 3.

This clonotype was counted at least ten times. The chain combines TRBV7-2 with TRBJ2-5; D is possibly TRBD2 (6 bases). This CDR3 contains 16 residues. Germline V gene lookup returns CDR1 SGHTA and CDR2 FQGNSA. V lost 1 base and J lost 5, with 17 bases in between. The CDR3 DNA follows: TGTGCCAGCAGCTTAGTTGCGGGGCGGAATGCGGAGACCCAGTACTTC. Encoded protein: CASSLVAGRNAETQYF.

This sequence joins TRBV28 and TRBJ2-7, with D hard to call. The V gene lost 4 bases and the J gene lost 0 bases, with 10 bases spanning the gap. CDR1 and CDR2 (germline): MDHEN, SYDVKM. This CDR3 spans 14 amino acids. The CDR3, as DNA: TGTGCCAGCAGTTCAACTACTAACTCCTACGAGCAGTACTTC. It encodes CASSSTTNSYEQYF.

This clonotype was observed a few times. The CDR3: CASSHASEDEQYF. CDR3 nucleotide sequence: TGCGCCAGCAGCCATGCCTCCGAGGACGAGCAGTACTTC. V and J are TRBV4-1 and TRBJ2-7; no clear D. The CDR3 runs to 13 residues. CDR1 and CDR2 (germline): MGHRA, YSYEKL. V was clipped by 3 bases and J by 5 bases, with 11 bases between them.